Here is one T cell receptor (beta chain) with its context. This clonotype showed up just a few times. Its antigen is still unknown. One base away there is no much larger clone; base qualities are not given. The method was PCR. TCR sequencing of DNA from cultured CD4+ T cells used the Oncomine TCR Beta short-read assay at the Johns Hopkins FTIC core. Genomic DNA was extracted from the cultured CD4+ T cells with the QIAamp micro DNA kit. Oncomine TCR Beta libraries from cultured CD4+ T cells were pooled with unique dual indexes and sequenced on an Illumina iSeq 100. Per the original workflow: Non-productive sequences were removed, and CDR3s that did not start with C, did not end with F or W, or were shorter than 7 amino acids were discarded. The MANAFEST web application was used to identify antigen-specific clonotypes by comparing peptide-stimulated wells against reference wells and other culture wells. For a clone to be called positive, the clone needed an FDR below 0.05, an odds ratio above 5, and a productive frequency above 0.1% in at least two of three replicate wells. A clonotype counted as cross-reactive if it showed significant expansion both in the SARS-CoV-2 spike wells and in at least one common cold coronavirus spike condition. Using R version 3.6.1, CDR3 homology was evaluated through Levenshtein distances (stringdist) along with unrooted phylogenetic trees (ape). Clones were called with MiXCR by TCRdb after fastp trimmed the public reads at Q25, and only in-frame beta chains were retained. Rows are unified per CDR3 protein, each entry keeping the most common DNA and genes. TCRdb, not the original authors, processed these V and J calls. For this sample there are around 2,800 distinct CDR3 sequences; roughly 21% appear just once. The top ten clonotypes cover less than 50% of the sample.

The entry originates in a study of vaccination and CD4 T cells after COVID-19 (dated 2022 in TCRdb). Regarding the research as a whole: Convalescent patients had a positive SARS-CoV-2 result on nasal swab PCR, and of these patients, several had mild disease and one had severe disease. Culture stimuli were overlapping spike peptide pools from SARS-CoV-2 and from the common cold coronaviruses HCoV-NL63, HCoV-OC43 and HCoV-229E. Post-COVID blood samples from convalescent patients were collected a median of around 100 days after diagnosis, with a range of roughly 35 to 180 days. Participants got two doses of the Pfizer-BioNTech BNT162b2 vaccine (n=8) or two doses of the Moderna mRNA-1273 vaccine (n=2). The spike-specific CD4+ TCR repertoire was compared before and after mRNA vaccination in fewer than eleven COVID-19 convalescent patients and a handful of infection-naive healthy vaccine recipients. Post-vaccine blood samples were taken a median of about 77 days after the second vaccine dose, with a range of roughly 14 to 250 days. The convalescent cohort comprised six males and four females, including two Hispanic individuals, seven Caucasians, two Asians and one multiracial person. As controls, cultures received a CEFX viral epitope pool (the positive control), an HIV-1 Nef peptide pool (the negative control), or no peptide at all.

Trimming removed 1 base from V and 4 bases from J; the gene matches leave 7 bases unexplained. The germline V gene supplies CDR1 SGHTA and CDR2 FQGNSA. From its cysteine to its phenylalanine, the CDR3 spans 16 amino acids. Of all the DNA, just the CDR3 is kept, 48 bases in frame from base 1. The sample's treatment or condition, from its label and the paper: approximately nine-day PBMC culture with coronavirus spike peptide pools or control peptides (ViraFEST assay). To expand antigen-specific T cells with peptide pools and then pick out the expanded clonotypes through TCR sequencing, the study relied on the ViraFEST assay. Positive SARS-CoV-2 PCR tests in the convalescent patients dated from March to December 2020, before Alpha, Beta and Delta variants emerged in the United States. Each well held around 1.9 million PBMCs cultured with 9 to 10 ug/ml peptide pools in IMDM containing around 5.5% human AB serum and 9.5 to 10 IU/ml IL-2. On days 3 and 7, half of the culture medium was replaced with fresh IL-2-containing medium. CD4+ T cells were isolated after about nine days of culture through negative selection using the EasySep CD4+ T cell isolation kit. PBMCs were separated from whole blood using Ficoll-Paque Plus gradient centrifugation and then either used fresh or cryopreserved at -140C. Culture conditions were generally each tested in triplicate wells.

Findings and caveats that apply to the study as a whole: The study included relatively few convalescent patients and did not analyze early timepoints after natural infection. Among the post-vaccine SARS-CoV-2-reactive clones in convalescent patients, a median approximately 86% showed up only after vaccination, which suggests vaccine-specific priming. Nearly all vaccine-specific clones in convalescent patients (304 of 307) were mono-reactive for SARS-CoV-2 spike rather than cross-reactive with common cold coronaviruses. An increase in the median number of SARS-CoV-2-reactive clonotypes from 20 to 25 after infection to 38 after vaccination was observed, but the change was not found to be significant.

The sequence joins TRBV7-2 to TRBJ1-2, with 9 bases aligning to TRBD1. Material for sequencing was CD4+ T cells from blood, cultured in vitro. This clonotype was obtained from a human donor who had recovered from COVID-19. For the CDR3, the sequence is CASSLGGQGSSYGYTF. The DNA sequence is as follows: TGTGCCAGCAGCTTAGGGGGACAGGGTTCCAGCTATGGCTACACCTTC.